This T cell receptor beta chain was found in a study of cytomegalovirus exposure and HLA in healthy donors. PCR primers comprised 60 Vbeta and 13 Jbeta primers. The assay was immunoSEQ multiplex PCR, and TCRdb's table has in-frame clones only and misses some. The table lists 90,000 to 130,000 clones, roughly 86% of them singletons. General observations from the study: A later analysis linked a missense variant in DCLRE1C to the trimming of TCR beta V and J genes.

The CDR3 covers 13 residues. Germline V gene data show CDR1 as LGHNA and CDR2 as YNFKEQ. V was trimmed by 3 bases and J by 4 bases, leaving 9 bases between them. On this clone: The antigen is undetermined.

The chain employs TRBV4-2 and TRBJ2-5; D is perhaps TRBD1 (6 bases). Material: PBMCs. The TCR was taken from a middle-aged man in good health and CMV-seronegative. The CDR3 sequence: CASSQGAGETQYF. The CDR3 nucleotides are TGTGCCAGCAGCCAGGGGGCCGGAGAGACCCAGTACTTC.